The rows below give T cell receptor beta chains drawn from one sample of a study of blood T cell repertoires in COVID-19. Clones were sequenced by immunoSEQ multiplex PCR, and TCRdb holds only the in-frame ones, with some missing. This sample has some 140,000 clones; about 85% occur once, and the top ten carry approximately 0.6%. Sequencing used peripheral blood. The receptors were gathered from a man in his 60s with COVID-19, enrolled during active disease. The CDR3 runs from the conserved cysteine through the conserved F or W. Clone size is given for some rows only: seen once, a few or many times, or a class if the clone is expanded.

>TRBJ1-1|TRBV2|.
CASTKGGFGSEAFF
>TRBJ1-3|TRBV5-6|.
CASSLFQSISGNTIYF
>TRBJ2-1|TRBV7-2|.
CASSLVRGAGQFF
>TRBJ2-1|TRBV7-3|.
CASSYTKSSYNEQFF
>TRBJ2-1|TRBV4-1|.
CASSQEGPGYNEQFF
>TRBJ1-5|TRBV12-3/TRBV12-4|.
CASRDSSNGPQHF
>TRBJ1-1|TRBV4-3|once
CASSRGQGLNTEAFF
>TRBJ1-2|TRBV5-1|.
CASSNGQRGYGYTF
>TRBJ2-7|TRBV28|.
CASSVTGEGEQYF
>TRBJ2-7|TRBV9|once
CASSVGASGQGFYEQYF
>TRBJ2-7|TRBV9|.
CASSAGGTDPYYEQYF
>TRBJ2-2|TRBV9|.
CASSALGQLTGELFF
>TRBJ1-5|TRBV4-3|few
CASSQDWPGNQPQHF
>TRBJ2-3|TRBV7-3|few
CASSPVGTRTDTQYF
>TRBJ1-3|TRBV6-2/TRBV6-3|.
CASSYSVRQASGNTIYF
>TRBJ2-5|TRBV27|once
CASSTGLKETQYF
>TRBJ1-6|TRBV30|.
CAWRTGGPFSYNSPLHF
>TRBJ1-1|TRBV28|.
CASRTTDTEAFF
>TRBJ1-1|TRBV7-3|.
CASSLSAGVNTEAFF
>TRBJ2-2|TRBV3-1/TRBV3-2|once
CASSNLGEANTGELFF
>TRBJ1-3|TRBV5-1|.
CASSFTGGTGNTIYF
>TRBJ1-1|TRBV6-2/TRBV6-3|.
CASSHHPGATNTEAFF
>TRBJ2-7|TRBV28|.
CASGQGRYEQYF
>TRBJ2-5|TRBV6-2/TRBV6-3|.
CASSPFGVGQETQYF
>TRBJ1-1|TRBV18|.
CASSPRTGVNTEAFF
>TRBJ1-4|TRBV7-8|.
CASGQVLEKLFF
>TRBJ2-7|TRBV10-2|.
CASRNRDYEQYF
>TRBJ2-2|TRBV6-4|.
CASSEEGMVAGELFF
>TRBJ1-5|TRBV19|.
CASSPTDRGQSQPQHF
>TRBJ2-2|TRBV5-4|.
CASSYQTGTNTGELFF
>TRBJ2-3|TRBV29-1|.
CSVVGGSGGSTDTQYF
>TRBJ2-2|TRBV9|.
CASSETSGVIGELFF
>TRBJ1-4|TRBV30|.
CACTGFGVCEKLFF
>TRBJ2-2|TRBV3-1/TRBV3-2|.
CASSPGTGFHTGELFF
>TRBJ2-7|TRBV24-1|.
CATSATGRTYEQYF
>TRBJ1-1|TRBV28|.
CASSSPGQAGGNTEAFF
>TRBJ2-5|TRBV11-1|.
CASSLSATGGQETQYF
>TRBJ2-3|TRBV7-2|.
CASSPYTDTQYF
>TRBJ2-3|TRBV12-5|.
CASGFGNTDTQYF
>TRBJ1-3|TRBV13|.
CASSRGQGVEGNTIYF
>TRBJ1-2|TRBV25-1|.
CASSAGRNYGYTF
>TRBJ2-7|TRBV29-1|.
CSVELNRDRGFYEQYF
>TRBJ2-2|TRBV27|.
CASSPLRGVNTGELFF
>TRBJ1-1|TRBV6-6|.
CASRQTENTEAFF
>TRBJ2-1|TRBV5-5|.
CASSLGDRGFQGEQFF
>TRBJ1-6|TRBV10-3|.
CAISERGSSYNSPLHF
>TRBJ2-1|TRBV19|.
CASQRQGARDEQFF
>TRBJ1-1|TRBV18|.
CASSPLVGETEAFF
>TRBJ2-7|TRBV6-5|few
CASSRTGQVYEQYF
>TRBJ2-2|TRBV7-2|.
CASSLQSPPGELFF
>TRBJ1-2|TRBV5-1|once
CASSLGRGIYGYTF
>TRBJ2-1|TRBV18|few
CASSKGQYNEQFF
>TRBJ1-2|TRBV18|.
CASSPEGSRYTF
>TRBJ1-1|TRBV6-5|.
CASSDGRVGAFF
>TRBJ2-5|TRBV19|.
CASSEFQDIQETQYF
>TRBJ1-3|TRBV5-8|.
CASSLRGQYSGNTIYF